This TCR beta chain was found in a study of cytomegalovirus exposure and HLA in healthy donors. As regards this clone: Its antigen is still unknown.

Points from the study as a whole: A reported reduction in N-insertions relative to the 666-donor mean was seen in an Asian-associated ancestry cluster in a later analysis.

Primers: 60 Vbeta forward and 13 Jbeta reverse. Repertoires were generated with immunoSEQ multiplex PCR, while TCRdb's copy carries only in-frame clones and drops some. The sample lists 150,000 to 200,000 clones; 65% to 80% were seen once. The CDR3 sequence is 16 residues long. V shed 0 bases and J 8 bases; nucleotides not matched to a gene: 7. Looked up from germline, CDR1 is SGDLS and CDR2 is YYNGEE. The source material was PBMCs. This chain joins TRBV9 and TRBJ1-6; 8 nucleotides agree with TRBD1. The sequence was obtained from a woman aged 40 to 50 in good health and CMV-seropositive. CDR3: CASSVGGQGNYSPLHF. In nucleotides, the CDR3 is TGTGCCAGCAGCGTAGGTGGACAGGGTAATTATTCACCCCTCCACTTT.